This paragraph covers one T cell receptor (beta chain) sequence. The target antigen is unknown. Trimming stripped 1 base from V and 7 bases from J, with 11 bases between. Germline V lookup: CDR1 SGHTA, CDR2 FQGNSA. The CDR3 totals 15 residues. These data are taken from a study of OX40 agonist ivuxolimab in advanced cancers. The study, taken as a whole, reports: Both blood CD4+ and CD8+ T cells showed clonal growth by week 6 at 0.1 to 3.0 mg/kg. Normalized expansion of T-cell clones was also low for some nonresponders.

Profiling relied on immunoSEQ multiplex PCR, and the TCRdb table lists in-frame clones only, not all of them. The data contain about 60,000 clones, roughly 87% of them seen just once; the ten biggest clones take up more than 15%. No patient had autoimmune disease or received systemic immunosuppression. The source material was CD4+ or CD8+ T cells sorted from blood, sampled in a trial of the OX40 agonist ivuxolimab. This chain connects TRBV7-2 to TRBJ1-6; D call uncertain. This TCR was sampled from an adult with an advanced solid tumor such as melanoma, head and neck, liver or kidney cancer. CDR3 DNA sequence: TGTGCCAGCAGCTTAGACCGCAACCAGAATTCACCCCTCCACTTT. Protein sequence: CASSLDRNQNSPLHF.